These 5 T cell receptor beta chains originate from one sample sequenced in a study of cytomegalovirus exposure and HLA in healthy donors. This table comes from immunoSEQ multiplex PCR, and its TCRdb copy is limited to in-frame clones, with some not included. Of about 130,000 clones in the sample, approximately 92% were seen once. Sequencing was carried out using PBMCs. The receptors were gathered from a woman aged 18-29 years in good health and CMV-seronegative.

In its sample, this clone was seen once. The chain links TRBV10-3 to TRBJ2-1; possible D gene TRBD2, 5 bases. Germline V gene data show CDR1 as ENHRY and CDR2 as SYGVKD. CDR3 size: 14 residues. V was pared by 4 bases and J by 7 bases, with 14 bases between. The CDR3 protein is CAISALGSRNEQFF. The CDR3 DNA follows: TGTGCCATCAGTGCCTTGGGGAGTAGGAATGAGCAGTTCTTC.

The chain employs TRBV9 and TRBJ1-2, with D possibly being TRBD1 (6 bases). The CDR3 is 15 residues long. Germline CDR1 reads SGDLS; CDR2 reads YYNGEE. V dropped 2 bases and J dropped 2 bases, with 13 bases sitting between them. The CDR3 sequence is CASSVHPQGNYGYTF. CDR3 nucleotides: TGTGCCAGCAGCGTTCACCCCCAGGGGAACTATGGCTACACCTTC. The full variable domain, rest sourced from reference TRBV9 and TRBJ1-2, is DSGVTQTPKHLITATGQRVTLRCSPRSGDLSVYWYQQSLDQGLQFLIQYYNGEERAKGNILERFSAQQFPDLHSELNLSSLELGDSALYFCASSVHPQGNYGYTFGSGTRLTVV.

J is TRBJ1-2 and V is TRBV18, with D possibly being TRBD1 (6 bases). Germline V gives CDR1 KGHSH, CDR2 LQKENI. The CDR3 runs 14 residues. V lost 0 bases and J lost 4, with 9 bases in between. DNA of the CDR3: TGTGCCAGCTCACCACCGCAGGGGCCCTATGGCTACACCTTC. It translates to CASSPPQGPYGYTF.

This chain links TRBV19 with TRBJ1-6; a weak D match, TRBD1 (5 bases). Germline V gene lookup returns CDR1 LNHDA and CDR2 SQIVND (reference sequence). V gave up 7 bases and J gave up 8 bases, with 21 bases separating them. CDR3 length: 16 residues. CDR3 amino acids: CASTRWGGAFDSPLHF. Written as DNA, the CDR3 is TGTGCCAGTACTCGGTGGGGAGGGGCTTTCGATTCACCCCTCCACTTT.

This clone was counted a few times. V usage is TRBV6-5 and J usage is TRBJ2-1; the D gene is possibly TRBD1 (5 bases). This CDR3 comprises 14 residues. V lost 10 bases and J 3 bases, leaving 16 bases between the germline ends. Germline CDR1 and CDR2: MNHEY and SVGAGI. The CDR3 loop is CATSGFGVYNEQFF. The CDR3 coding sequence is TGTGCCACCTCAGGGTTTGGCGTCTACAATGAGCAGTTCTTC.